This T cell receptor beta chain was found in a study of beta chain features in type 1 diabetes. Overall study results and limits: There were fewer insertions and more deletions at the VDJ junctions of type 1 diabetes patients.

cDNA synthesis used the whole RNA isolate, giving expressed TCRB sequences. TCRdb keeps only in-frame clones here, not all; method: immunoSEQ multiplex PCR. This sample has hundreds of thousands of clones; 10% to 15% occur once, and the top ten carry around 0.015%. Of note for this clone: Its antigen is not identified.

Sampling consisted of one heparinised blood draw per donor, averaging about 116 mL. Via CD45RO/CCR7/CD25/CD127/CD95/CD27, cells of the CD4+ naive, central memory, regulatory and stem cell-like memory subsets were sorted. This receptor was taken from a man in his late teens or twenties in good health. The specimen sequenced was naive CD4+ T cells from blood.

This CDR3 is CASSTRDRGKYEQFF. The DNA for the CDR3 is TGTGCCAGCAGTACCCGGGACAGGGGTAAATATGAGCAGTTCTTC. The gene calls are TRBV27 and TRBJ2-1; 10 bases line up with TRBD1. Trimming at V came to 5 bases and at J to 8 bases, leaving 9 bases not matched to a gene. CDR3 length equals 15 residues. The germline V gene encodes CDR1 MNHEY and CDR2 SMNVEV (reference sequence).